This entry lists 12 T cell receptor beta chains sequenced from one sample in a study of T cells after yellow fever vaccination (dated by TCRdb to the late 2010s). Read against the paper, the sample's treatment or condition label means: live attenuated yellow fever vaccine strain. To prepare the library, 5' RACE was applied. Sequencing was carried out with an Illumina HiSeq 2500. Through fastp at Q25 and MiXCR, TCRdb rebuilt clones from the public reads, retaining in-frame beta chains. Rows merge per CDR3 protein into single entries with the most common DNA and genes. Recorded for this sample are more than 300,000 distinct CDR3 sequences; around 6.8% of them occurred a single time. Roughly a sixth of the sample goes to the ten largest clones. The sequences come from PBMCs, collected more than 35 days after the first yellow fever vaccination. The receptors stem from a man younger than 35 who received the YFV17D yellow fever vaccine.

This clonotype was counted only a few times. V is TRBV20-1 and J is TRBJ1-2, with a tentative D call TRBD1 (6 bases). Germline CDR1 is DFQATT and CDR2 is SNEGSKA (reference sequence). The CDR3 is made up of 14 amino acids. V was shortened by 5 bases and J by 4 bases, with 17 bases between the two germline ends. The CDR3 DNA follows: TGCAGTGCTCACCGGCCAGGGGCCGGCTATGGCTACACCTTC. Residues: CSAHRPGAGYGYTF.

This clonotype was found many times. The genes are TRBV29-1 and TRBJ2-6; D gene unclear. V lost 4 bases and J lost 4, with 8 bases in between. This CDR3 is built from 13 residues. CDR1 and CDR2 (germline): SQVTM, ANQGSEA. DNA of the CDR3: TGCAGCGTTGCCATGGTCGGGGCCAACGTCCTGACTTTC. Translating gives CSVAMVGANVLTF.

In this sample, this clonotype turned up a few times. The chain uses TRBV6-1 and TRBJ1-6; 7 bases agree with TRBD1. The V segment lost 5 bases and the J segment 7 bases; nucleotides outside the gene matches: 8. The CDR3 covers 15 residues. CDR1 and CDR2 from the germline V gene are MNHNS and SASEGT. CDR3 loop: CASSQNTGVNSPLHF. The CDR3 nucleotides read TGTGCCAGCAGTCAGAACACAGGGGTGAATTCACCCCTCCACTTT.

This clonotype has at least ten counts. The CDR3 DNA reads as TGTGCCAGCAGCGCGCGGGGGGGCACCGGGGAGCTGTTTTTT. It encodes CASSARGGTGELFF. The chain has TRBV7-2 and TRBJ2-2, with 9 bases that match TRBD2. Germline-derived CDR1 and CDR2 are SGHTA and FQGNSA. V dropped 5 bases and J dropped 4; count of bases not matched to a gene: 2. CDR3 length equals 14 residues.

V is TRBV4-2 and J is TRBJ1-1, with a possible D match to TRBD1 (5 bases). Germline loops: CDR1 LGHNA, CDR2 YNFKEQ. This CDR3 comprises 13 residues. V was shortened by 8 bases and J by 8 bases, with 18 bases between the two germline ends. The CDR3 spells CASVRKGTVEAFF. In DNA form, the CDR3 reads TGTGCCAGCGTACGGAAAGGGACGGTAGAAGCTTTCTTT.

As DNA, the CDR3 is TGTGCCAGCAGTTACTCGGCACGGCAGCCCCAGCATTTT. Encoded protein: CASSYSARQPQHF. This chain joins TRBV6-2 or TRBV6-3 and TRBJ1-5; D uncertain. Germline assignment: CDR1 MNHEY and CDR2 SVGEGT. The CDR3 loop spans 13 amino acids. Trimming left V 0 bases short and J 7 bases short, with 7 bases between.

This clonotype was found many times. The J gene is TRBJ1-2, the V gene TRBV7-2; possible D gene TRBD1, 6 bases. The CDR3 runs to 15 residues. Trimming cost V 1 base and J 2 bases, with 11 bases left between them. CDR1 and CDR2 from the germline V gene are SGHTA and FQGNSA. The CDR3 protein is CASSLETTGNYGYTF. The CDR3 nucleotides are TGTGCCAGCAGCTTAGAGACCACAGGGAACTATGGCTACACCTTC.

This clonotype showed up just a few times. This chain links TRBV4-2 with TRBJ2-3; 14 bases align to TRBD2. The V segment lost 7 bases and the J segment 4 bases; nucleotides outside the gene matches: 4. In germline, CDR1 is LGHNA, CDR2 YNFKEQ. CDR3 length: 15 amino acids. CDR3 sequence reads: CASKPGLAGADTQYF. CDR3 coding DNA: TGTGCCAGCAAGCCGGGACTAGCGGGGGCAGATACGCAGTATTTT.

In this sample, this clonotype turned up many times. The rearrangement uses TRBV9 and TRBJ1-2; D not resolved. Per the germline V gene, CDR1 is SGDLS and CDR2 is YYNGEE. Trimming left V 0 bases short and J 5 bases short, with 11 bases between. The CDR3 runs to 14 residues. The CDR3 DNA reads TGTGCCAGCAGCGTAGGGGCACTTGGATATGGCTACACCTTC. It yields the protein CASSVGALGYGYTF.

The chain recombines TRBV19 with TRBJ2-2; weak D call: TRBD1 (6 bases). V shed 4 bases and J shed 0 bases, with 18 bases lying between them. This CDR3 has 18 amino acids. Germline V gene data show CDR1 as LNHDA and CDR2 as SQIVND (reference sequence). The CDR3 is CASSTPTWGHPNTGELFF. DNA for the CDR3: TGTGCCAGTAGTACCCCTACCTGGGGGCACCCGAACACCGGGGAGCTGTTTTTT.

Written as DNA, the CDR3 is TGTGCCAGCAGCGGTGGCCTGAGAGGCACCGGGGAGCTGTTTTTT. Translating it yields CASSGGLRGTGELFF. This chain links TRBV9 with TRBJ2-2; D gene unclear. The CDR3 has 15 residues. The ends were cut back, 3 bases at V and 4 bases at J, with 13 bases in the middle. From germline, CDR1 is SGDLS and CDR2 YYNGEE.

This clonotype was counted between two and nine times. This chain connects TRBV27 to TRBJ2-7, with TRBD2 identical over 9 bases. CDR3 size: 14 residues. CDR1 is MNHEY and CDR2 is SMNVEV in the germline V gene (reference sequence). V lost 2 bases, J lost 4 bases, and 3 bases stayed unmatched. The CDR3 sequence is CASSLKLAGYEQYF. DNA of the CDR3: TGTGCCAGCAGTTTAAAGCTAGCGGGGTACGAGCAGTACTTC.